Following are 12 T cell receptor beta chains from one sample sequenced in a study of regulatory T cells in long-lasting Graves disease. Time point indicated: persistent/refractory GD, antithyroid drugs over 5 years with positive TRAb. Scientists built the TCR library using RNA that was extracted from PBMCs. Relying on iRepertoire HTBI primers and Arm-PCR of CDR3 regions, the team built TCR beta libraries. TCRdb passed the multiplex PCR reads through MiXCR, listing each CDR3 protein once. Among under 350,000 distinct CDR3 sequences listed, roughly a fifth were seen once. The sample in question was peripheral blood mononuclear cells (PBMCs), obtained when the disease was refractory, from a patient treated with antithyroid drugs. The origin of the receptors is a female donor with Graves disease.

This clonotype has only a few counts. The chain couples TRBV5-1 to TRBJ2-2; TRBD1 matches at 7 bases. The CDR3 is 15 amino acids. The ends lost 6 bases at V and 0 bases at J; junction bases unmatched: 5. Germline V gene sequence: CDR1 SGHRS, CDR2 YFSETQ. CDR3 in DNA: TGCGCCAGCAACCCAGGGGGTCCGAACACCGGGGAGCTGTTTTTT. Protein sequence: CASNPGGPNTGELFF.

This sequence joins TRBV9 and TRBJ2-5, with TRBD1 matching over 7 bases. The trim removed 6 bases at V and 4 bases at J, leaving 12 bases unmatched. This CDR3 has 15 residues. The V gene's germline CDR1 is SGDLS and CDR2 YYNGEE. For the CDR3, the DNA is TGTGCCAGCAACCGACAGGGTAGATCCACAGAGACCCAGTACTTC. Translating gives CASNRQGRSTETQYF.

In its sample, this clonotype was seen a few times. This chain uses TRBV7-9 with TRBJ1-6, with no clear D. Per germline, CDR1 SEHNR and CDR2 FQNEAQ (reference sequence). V lost 5 bases to trimming and J lost 10 bases, with 9 bases between them. The CDR3 is 12 amino acids. CDR3 protein: CASSRFDSPLHF. CDR3 DNA: TGTGCCAGCAGCCGGTTCGACTCACCCCTCCACTTT.

V is TRBV6-1 and J is TRBJ2-7; 7 bases align to TRBD1. This CDR3 spans 16 amino acids. Per the germline V gene, CDR1 is MNHNS and CDR2 is SASEGT. V shed 0 bases and J 5 bases; nucleotides not matched to a gene: 10. The DNA for the CDR3 is TGTGCCAGCAGTGAAGCTCTCTCAGACAGGGACCACGAGCAGTACTTC. It specifies CASSEALSDRDHEQYF.

The chain carries TRBV6-1 and TRBJ1-1, with 7 positions matching TRBD1. Germline loops: CDR1 MNHNS, CDR2 SASEGT. This CDR3 is 15 amino acids long. V dropped 3 bases and J dropped 1; count of bases not matched to a gene: 5. CDR3 amino acids: CASSDEGGSNTEAFF. CDR3 in DNA: TGTGCCAGCAGTGACGAAGGGGGCTCGAACACTGAAGCTTTCTTT.

The sample holds many counts of this clonotype. The J gene is TRBJ1-1, the V gene TRBV12-3 or TRBV12-4; D remains unclear. There are 13 residues in the CDR3. The ends were cut back, 2 bases at V and 1 base at J, with 5 bases in the middle. The CDR3 DNA reads TGTGCCAGCAGTTTAATAGGGAACACTGAAGCTTTCTTT. Its protein product is CASSLIGNTEAFF.

Many counts were recorded for this clonotype. V is TRBV28 and J is TRBJ2-7; the D call may be TRBD1 or TRBD2 (5 bases each). This CDR3 spans 14 amino acids. The V end lost 6 bases, the J end lost 3 bases, and 15 bases lay between the germline ends. Per the germline V gene, CDR1 is MDHEN and CDR2 is SYDVKM. CDR3 nucleotides: TGTGCCAGCAGATATCCGGGACGGGGCTACGAGCAGTACTTC. Amino acid sequence: CASRYPGRGYEQYF.

In regard to this clonotype: A far larger clone is just one base off, so this is likely a read error. The rearrangement links TRBV28 to TRBJ1-6; unclear D gene. The better agreement between TRBJ1-1 and the DNA end casts doubt on the J call. Germline assignment: CDR1 MDHEN and CDR2 SYDVKM. The CDR3 spans 11 residues. Written as DNA, the CDR3 is TGTGCCAGCAGTTTTATGGCTGAAGCTTTCTTT. Its translation: CASSFMAEAFF.

This clonotype was counted at least ten times. The chain employs TRBV7-2 and TRBJ2-1; 9 nucleotides line up with TRBD2. The CDR3 runs 15 residues. The trim removed 5 bases at V and 0 bases at J, leaving 2 bases unmatched. The germline V gene has CDR1 SGHTA and CDR2 FQGNSA. CDR3 in DNA: TGTGCCAGCAGCCTTAGCGGGAGCTCCTACAATGAGCAGTTCTTC. This sequence encodes CASSLSGSSYNEQFF.

The V gene is TRBV7-2, the J gene TRBJ2-7; 7 bases are a match to TRBD2. J gave up 3 bases and V 3 bases, and 5 bases lay outside the gene matches. The CDR3 loop spans 14 amino acids. Looked up from germline, CDR1 is SGHTA and CDR2 is FQGNSA. CDR3 bases: TGTGCCAGCAGCTTTACGGCTAGCGGCTACGAGCAGTACTTC. Translated: CASSFTASGYEQYF.

This clonotype was detected many times. This chain joins TRBV2 and TRBJ2-7, with 8 positions matching TRBD1. Germline assignment: CDR1 SNHLY and CDR2 FYNNEI. V lost 4 bases to trimming and J lost 3 bases; unmatched junction nucleotides: 5. The CDR3 extends over 14 amino acids. In DNA, the CDR3 is TGTGCCAGCAGTGTGGACAGGGTCCGCTACGAGCAGTACTTC. This translates into CASSVDRVRYEQYF.

There are a few counts of this clonotype. The V call is TRBV5-5, the J call TRBJ1-1, with D perhaps TRBD1 (6 bases). The V gene's germline CDR1 is SGHKS and CDR2 YYEKEE (reference sequence). The CDR3 is 14 residues long. Between the trimmed V and J ends, which lost 4 bases and 7 bases, there was a span of 17 bases. CDR3: CASSRQAGDGEAFF. CDR3 in DNA: TGTGCCAGCAGCCGTCAGGCAGGGGACGGTGAAGCTTTCTTT. Looking up the rest from reference TRBV5-5 and TRBJ1-1 gives the full variable domain: DAGVTQSPTHLIKTRGQQVTLRCSPISGHKSVSWYQQVLGQGPQFIFQYYEKEERGRGNFPDRFSARQFPNYSSELNVNALLLGDSALYLCASSRQAGDGEAFFGQGTRLTVV.